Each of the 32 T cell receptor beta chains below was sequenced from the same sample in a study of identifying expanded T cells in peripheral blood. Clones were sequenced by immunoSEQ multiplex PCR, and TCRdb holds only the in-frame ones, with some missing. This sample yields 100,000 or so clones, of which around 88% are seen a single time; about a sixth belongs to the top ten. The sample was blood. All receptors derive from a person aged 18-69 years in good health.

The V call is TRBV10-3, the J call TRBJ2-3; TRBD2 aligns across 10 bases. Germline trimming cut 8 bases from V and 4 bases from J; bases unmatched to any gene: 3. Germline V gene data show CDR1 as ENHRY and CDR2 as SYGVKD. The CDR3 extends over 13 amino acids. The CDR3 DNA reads TGTGCCATCGCCGGGACTAGCGCAGATACGCAGTATTTT. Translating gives CAIAGTSADTQYF.

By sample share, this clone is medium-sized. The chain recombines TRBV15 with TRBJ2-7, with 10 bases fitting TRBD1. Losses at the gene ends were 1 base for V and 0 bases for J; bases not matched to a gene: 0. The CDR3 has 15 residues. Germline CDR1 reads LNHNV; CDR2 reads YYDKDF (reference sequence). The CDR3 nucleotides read TGTGCCACCAGCAGAGGGACAGGGGGCTCCTACGAGCAGTACTTC. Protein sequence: CATSRGTGGSYEQYF.

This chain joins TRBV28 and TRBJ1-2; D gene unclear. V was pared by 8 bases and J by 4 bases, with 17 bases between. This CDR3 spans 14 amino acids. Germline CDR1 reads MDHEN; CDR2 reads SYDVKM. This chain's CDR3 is CASAIPGSFYGYTF. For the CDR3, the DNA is TGTGCCAGCGCAATACCGGGCAGCTTCTATGGCTACACCTTC.

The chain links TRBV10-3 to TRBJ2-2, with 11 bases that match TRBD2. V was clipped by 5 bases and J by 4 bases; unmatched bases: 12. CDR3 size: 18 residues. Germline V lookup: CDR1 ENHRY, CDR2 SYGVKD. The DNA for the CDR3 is TGTGCCATCAGTTCGGGTTCTAGCGGGGGGTTCTTCACCGGGGAGCTGTTTTTT. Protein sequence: CAISSGSSGGFFTGELFF.

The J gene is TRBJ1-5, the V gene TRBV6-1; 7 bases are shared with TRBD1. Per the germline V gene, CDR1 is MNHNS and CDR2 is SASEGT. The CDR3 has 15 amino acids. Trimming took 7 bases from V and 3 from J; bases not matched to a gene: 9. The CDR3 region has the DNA TGTGCCAGCACCGGTTTTACAGGGGCCAATCAGCCCCAGCATTTT. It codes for CASTGFTGANQPQHF.

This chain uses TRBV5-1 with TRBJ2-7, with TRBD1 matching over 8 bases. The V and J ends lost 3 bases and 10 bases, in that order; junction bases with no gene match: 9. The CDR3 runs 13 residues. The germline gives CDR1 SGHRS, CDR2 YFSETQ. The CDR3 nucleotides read TGCGCCAGCAGCTGGGACAGGTTAGAGTCCCAGTACTTC. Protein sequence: CASSWDRLESQYF.

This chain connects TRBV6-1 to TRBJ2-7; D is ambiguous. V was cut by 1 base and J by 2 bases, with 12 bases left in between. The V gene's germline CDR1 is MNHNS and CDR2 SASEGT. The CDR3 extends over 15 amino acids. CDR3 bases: TGTGCCAGCAGTGAAGGGGCAGCGATAACCTACGAGCAGTACTTC. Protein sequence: CASSEGAAITYEQYF.

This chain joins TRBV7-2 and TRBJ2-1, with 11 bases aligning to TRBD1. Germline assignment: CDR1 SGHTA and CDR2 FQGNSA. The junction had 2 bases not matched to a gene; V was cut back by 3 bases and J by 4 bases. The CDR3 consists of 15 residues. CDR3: CASSFGQGAYNEQFF. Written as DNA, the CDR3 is TGTGCCAGCAGCTTCGGACAGGGGGCATACAATGAGCAGTTCTTC.

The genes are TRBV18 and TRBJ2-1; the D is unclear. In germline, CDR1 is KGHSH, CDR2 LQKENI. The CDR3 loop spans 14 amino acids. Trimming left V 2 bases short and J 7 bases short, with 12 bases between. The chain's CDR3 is CASSPGSGWNEQFF. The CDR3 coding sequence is TGTGCCAGCTCACCAGGGTCTGGGTGGAATGAGCAGTTCTTC.

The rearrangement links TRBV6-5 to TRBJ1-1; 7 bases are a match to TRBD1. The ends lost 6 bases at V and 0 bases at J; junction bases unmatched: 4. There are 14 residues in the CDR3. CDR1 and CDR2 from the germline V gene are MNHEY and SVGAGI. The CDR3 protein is CASSPGQMNTEAFF. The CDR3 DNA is TGTGCCAGCAGCCCGGGACAGATGAACACTGAAGCTTTCTTT.

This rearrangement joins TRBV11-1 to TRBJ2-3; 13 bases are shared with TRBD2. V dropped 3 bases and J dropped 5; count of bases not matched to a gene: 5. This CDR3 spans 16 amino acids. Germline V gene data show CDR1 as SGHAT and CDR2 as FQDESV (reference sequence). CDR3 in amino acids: CASSFRLAGGGDTQYF. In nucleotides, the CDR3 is TGTGCCAGCAGCTTTCGACTAGCGGGGGGAGGAGATACGCAGTATTTT.

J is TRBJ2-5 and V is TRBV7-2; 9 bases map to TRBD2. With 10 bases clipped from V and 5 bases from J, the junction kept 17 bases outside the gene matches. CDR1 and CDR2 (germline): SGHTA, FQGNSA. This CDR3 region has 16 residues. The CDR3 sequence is CATTIAGASRGETQYF. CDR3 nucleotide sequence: TGTGCCACCACAATAGCGGGGGCTTCCCGGGGGGAGACCCAGTACTTC.

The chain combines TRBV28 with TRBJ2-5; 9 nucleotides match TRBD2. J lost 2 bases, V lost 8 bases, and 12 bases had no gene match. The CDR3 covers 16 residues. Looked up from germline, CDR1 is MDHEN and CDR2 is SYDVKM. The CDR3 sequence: CASSEWGGGAQETQYF. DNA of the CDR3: TGTGCCAGCTCCGAATGGGGCGGGGGGGCTCAAGAGACCCAGTACTTC.

Here the CDR3 DNA reads TGTGCCAGCAGTTGGACTAGCAGGTCGGGCGAGCAGTACTTC. This sequence encodes CASSWTSRSGEQYF. The chain has TRBV6-5 and TRBJ2-7; 8 bases line up with TRBD2. The J segment lost 6 bases and the V segment lost 4 bases, leaving 8 bases of the junction unmatched. CDR3 length: 14 residues. Germline values: CDR1 MNHEY, CDR2 SVGAGI.

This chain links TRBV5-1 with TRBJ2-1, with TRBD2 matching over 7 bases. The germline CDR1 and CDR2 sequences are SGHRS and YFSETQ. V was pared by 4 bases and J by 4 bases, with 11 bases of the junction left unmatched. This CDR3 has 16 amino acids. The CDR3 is CASSPGEGTEYNEQFF. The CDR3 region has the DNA TGCGCCAGCAGCCCCGGGGAGGGGACGGAATACAATGAGCAGTTCTTC.

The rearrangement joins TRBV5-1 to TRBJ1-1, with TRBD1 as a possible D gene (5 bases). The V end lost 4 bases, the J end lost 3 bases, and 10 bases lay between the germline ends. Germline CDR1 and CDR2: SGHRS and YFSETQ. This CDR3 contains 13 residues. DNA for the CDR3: TGCGCCAGCAGCCCAGGGTTTGACACTGAAGCTTTCTTT. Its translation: CASSPGFDTEAFF.

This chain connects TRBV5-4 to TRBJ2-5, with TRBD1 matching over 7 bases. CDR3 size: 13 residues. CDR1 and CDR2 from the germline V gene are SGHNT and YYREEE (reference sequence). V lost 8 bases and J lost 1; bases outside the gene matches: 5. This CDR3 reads CASTQGTQETQYF. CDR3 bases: TGTGCCAGTACACAGGGGACCCAAGAGACCCAGTACTTC.

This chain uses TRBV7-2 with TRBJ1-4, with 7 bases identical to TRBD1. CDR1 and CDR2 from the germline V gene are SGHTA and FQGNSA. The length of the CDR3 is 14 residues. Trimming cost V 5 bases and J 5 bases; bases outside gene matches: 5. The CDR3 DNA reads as TGTGCCAGCAGCCCCCAGGGGGAGAATGAAAAACTGTTTTTT. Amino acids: CASSPQGENEKLFF.

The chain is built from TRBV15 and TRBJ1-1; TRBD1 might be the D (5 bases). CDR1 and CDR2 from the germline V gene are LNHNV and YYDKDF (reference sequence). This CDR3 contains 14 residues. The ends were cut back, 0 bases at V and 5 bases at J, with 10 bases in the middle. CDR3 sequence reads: CATSRERGGTEAFF. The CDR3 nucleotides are TGTGCCACCAGCAGAGAGCGGGGGGGTACTGAAGCTTTCTTT.

CDR3 amino acids: CASRGGASGGGGSTQYF. In DNA form, the CDR3 reads TGTGCCAGCAGAGGAGGTGCTAGCGGGGGGGGAGGGAGTACGCAGTATTTT. The chain couples TRBV2 to TRBJ2-3; the match to TRBD2 covers 12 bases. The CDR3 length is 17 residues. Germline assignment: CDR1 SNHLY and CDR2 FYNNEI. V dropped 6 bases and J dropped 8; count of bases not matched to a gene: 15.

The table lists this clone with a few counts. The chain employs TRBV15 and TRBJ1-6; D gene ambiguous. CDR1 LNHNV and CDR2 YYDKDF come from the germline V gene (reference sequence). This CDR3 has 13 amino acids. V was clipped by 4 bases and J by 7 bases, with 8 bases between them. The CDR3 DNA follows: TGTGCCACCAGCAAGACCTTGAATTCACCCCTCCACTTT. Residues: CATSKTLNSPLHF.

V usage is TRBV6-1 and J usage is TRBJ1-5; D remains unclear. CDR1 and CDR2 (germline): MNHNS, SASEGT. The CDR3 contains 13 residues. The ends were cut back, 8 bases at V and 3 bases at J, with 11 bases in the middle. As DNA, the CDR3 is TGTGCCAGCCAGAGGGTGGACAATCAGCCCCAGCATTTT. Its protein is CASQRVDNQPQHF.

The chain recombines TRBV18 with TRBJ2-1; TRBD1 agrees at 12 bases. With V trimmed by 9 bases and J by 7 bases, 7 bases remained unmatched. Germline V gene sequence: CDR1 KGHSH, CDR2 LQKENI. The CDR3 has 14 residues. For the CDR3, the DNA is TGTGCCAGTCGCCGGGACAGGGGGCCTAATGAGCAGTTCTTC. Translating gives CASRRDRGPNEQFF.

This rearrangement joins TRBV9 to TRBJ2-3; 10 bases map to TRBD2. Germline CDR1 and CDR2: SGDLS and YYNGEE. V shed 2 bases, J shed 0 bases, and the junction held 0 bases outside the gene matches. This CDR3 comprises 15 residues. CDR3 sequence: CASSVSGGSTDTQYF. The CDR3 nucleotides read TGTGCCAGCAGCGTTAGCGGGGGGAGCACAGATACGCAGTATTTT. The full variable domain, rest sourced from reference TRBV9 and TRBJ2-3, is DSGVTQTPKHLITATGQRVTLRCSPRSGDLSVYWYQQSLDQGLQFLIQYYNGEERAKGNILERFSAQQFPDLHSELNLSSLELGDSALYFCASSVSGGSTDTQYFGPGTRLTVL.

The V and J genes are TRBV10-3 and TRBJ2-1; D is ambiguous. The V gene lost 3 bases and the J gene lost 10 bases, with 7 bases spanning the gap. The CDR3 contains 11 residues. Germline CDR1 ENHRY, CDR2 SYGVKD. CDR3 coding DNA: TGTGCCATCAGTGAAGGTAGCGAGCAGTTCTTC. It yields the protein CAISEGSEQFF.

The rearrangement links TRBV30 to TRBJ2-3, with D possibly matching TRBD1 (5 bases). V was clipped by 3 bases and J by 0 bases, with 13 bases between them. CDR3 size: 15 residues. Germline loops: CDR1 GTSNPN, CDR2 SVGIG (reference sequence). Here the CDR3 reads CAWSYGASSTDTQYF. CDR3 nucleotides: TGTGCCTGGAGCTATGGGGCCAGCAGCACAGATACGCAGTATTTT.

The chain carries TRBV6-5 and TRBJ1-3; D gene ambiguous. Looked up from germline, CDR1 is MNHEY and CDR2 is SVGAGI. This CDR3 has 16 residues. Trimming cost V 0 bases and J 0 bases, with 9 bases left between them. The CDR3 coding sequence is TGTGCCAGCAGTTACTCGACCTTACACTCTGGAAACACCATATATTTT. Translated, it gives CASSYSTLHSGNTIYF.

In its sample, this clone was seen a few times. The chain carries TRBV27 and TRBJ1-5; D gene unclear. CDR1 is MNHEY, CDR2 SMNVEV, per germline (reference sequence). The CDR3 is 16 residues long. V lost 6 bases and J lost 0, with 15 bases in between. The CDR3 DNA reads TGTGCCAGCAGACCGTACAATCTTTATAGCAATCAGCCCCAGCATTTT. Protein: CASRPYNLYSNQPQHF.

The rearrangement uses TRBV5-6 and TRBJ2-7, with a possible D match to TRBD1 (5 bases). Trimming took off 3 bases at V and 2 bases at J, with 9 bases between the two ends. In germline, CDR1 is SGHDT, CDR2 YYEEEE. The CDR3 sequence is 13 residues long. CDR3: CASSSDITYEQYF. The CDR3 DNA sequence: TGTGCCAGCAGCTCGGACATTACCTACGAGCAGTACTTC. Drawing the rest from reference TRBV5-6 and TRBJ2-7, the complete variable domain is DAGVTQSPTHLIKTRGQQVTLRCSPKSGHDTVSWYQQALGQGPQFIFQYYEEEERQRGNFPDRFSGHQFPNYSSELNVNALLLGDSALYLCASSSDITYEQYFGPGTRLTVT.

CDR3 protein: CASSSGFEQYF. CDR3 DNA sequence: TGTGCCAGCAGTTCAGGGTTCGAGCAGTACTTC. V gene TRBV28 combines with J gene TRBJ2-7, with D maybe TRBD1 (5 bases). The ends were cut back, 4 bases at V and 6 bases at J, with 7 bases in the middle. The CDR3 length is 11 residues. Germline CDR1 reads MDHEN; CDR2 reads SYDVKM.

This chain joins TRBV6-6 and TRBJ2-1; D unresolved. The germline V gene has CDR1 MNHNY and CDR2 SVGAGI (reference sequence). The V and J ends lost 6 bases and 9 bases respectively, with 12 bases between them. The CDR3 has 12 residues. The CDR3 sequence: CASSPLFGEQFF. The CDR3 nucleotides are TGTGCCAGCAGCCCGCTTTTTGGTGAGCAGTTCTTC.

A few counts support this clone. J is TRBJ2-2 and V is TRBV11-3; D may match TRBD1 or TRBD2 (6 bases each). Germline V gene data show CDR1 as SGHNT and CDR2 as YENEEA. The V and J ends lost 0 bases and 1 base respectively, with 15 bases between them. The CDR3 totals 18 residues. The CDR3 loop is CASSLDQGGTRNTGELFF. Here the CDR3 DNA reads TGTGCCAGCAGCTTAGACCAGGGCGGGACAAGGAACACCGGGGAGCTGTTTTTT.